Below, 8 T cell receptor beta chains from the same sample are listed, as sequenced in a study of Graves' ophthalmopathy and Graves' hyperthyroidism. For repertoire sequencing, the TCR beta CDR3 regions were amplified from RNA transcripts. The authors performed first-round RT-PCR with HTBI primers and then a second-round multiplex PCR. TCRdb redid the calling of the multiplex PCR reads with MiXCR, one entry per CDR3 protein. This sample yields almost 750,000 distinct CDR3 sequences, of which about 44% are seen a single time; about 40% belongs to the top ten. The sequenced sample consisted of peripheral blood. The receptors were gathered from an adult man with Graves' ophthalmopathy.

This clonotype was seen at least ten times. The CDR3 region is CASSDPGGGMAFF. CDR3 DNA sequence: TGTGCCAGCAGTGACCCGGGGGGAGGGATGGCTTTCTTT. V usage is TRBV2 and J usage is TRBJ1-1; D might be TRBD1 (5 bases). This CDR3 spans 13 amino acids. Looked up from germline, CDR1 is SNHLY and CDR2 is FYNNEI. Trimming left V 3 bases short and J 11 bases short, with 16 bases between.

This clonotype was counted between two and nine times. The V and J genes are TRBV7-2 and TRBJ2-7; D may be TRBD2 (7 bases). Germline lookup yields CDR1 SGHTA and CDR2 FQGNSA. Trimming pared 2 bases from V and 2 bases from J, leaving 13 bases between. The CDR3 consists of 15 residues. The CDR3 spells CASSLRGGATYEQYF. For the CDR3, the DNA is TGTGCCAGCAGCTTACGTGGGGGGGCCACCTACGAGCAGTACTTC.

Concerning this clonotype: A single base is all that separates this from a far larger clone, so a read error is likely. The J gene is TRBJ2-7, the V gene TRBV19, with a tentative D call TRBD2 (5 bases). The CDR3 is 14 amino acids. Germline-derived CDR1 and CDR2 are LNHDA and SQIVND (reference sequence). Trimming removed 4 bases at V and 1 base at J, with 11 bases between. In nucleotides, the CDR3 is TGTGCCAGTAGTACCGGAGGCGGTTCCTACGAGCAGTACTTC. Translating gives CASSTGGGSYEQYF. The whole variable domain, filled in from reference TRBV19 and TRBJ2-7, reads DGGITQSPKYLFRKEGQNVTLSCEQNLNHDAMYWYRQDPGQGLRLIYYSQIVNDFQKGDIAEGYSVSREKKESFPLTVTSAQKNPTAFYLCASSTGGGSYEQYFGPGTRLTVT.

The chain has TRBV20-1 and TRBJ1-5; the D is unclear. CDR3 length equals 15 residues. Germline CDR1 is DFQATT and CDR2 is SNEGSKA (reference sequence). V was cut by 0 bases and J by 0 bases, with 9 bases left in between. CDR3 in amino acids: CSARDRQYSNQPQHF. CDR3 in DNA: TGCAGTGCTAGAGATCGTCAGTATAGCAATCAGCCCCAGCATTTT.

In DNA form, the CDR3 reads TGCAGTGCTAGACCCTACCGGGACAACCAAGAGACCCAGTACTTC. Its translation is CSARPYRDNQETQYF. V usage is TRBV20-1 and J usage is TRBJ2-5; the D gene is possibly TRBD1 (6 bases). The CDR3 is 15 amino acids. The V and J ends lost 2 bases and 0 bases respectively, with 13 bases between them. The V gene's germline CDR1 is DFQATT and CDR2 SNEGSKA (reference sequence).

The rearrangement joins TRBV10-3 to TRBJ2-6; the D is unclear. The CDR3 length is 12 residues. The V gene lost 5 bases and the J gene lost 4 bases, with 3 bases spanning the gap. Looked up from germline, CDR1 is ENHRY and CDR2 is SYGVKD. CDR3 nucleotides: TGTGCCATCAGTACCGGGGCCAACGTCCTGACTTTC. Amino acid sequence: CAISTGANVLTF.

The DNA of the CDR3 is TGCAGTGCCCTAGGCGGGGGGGCCTACGAGCAGTACTTC. Translation gives CSALGGGAYEQYF. V usage is TRBV20-1 and J usage is TRBJ2-7; 9 bases align to TRBD2. V lost 6 bases, J lost 2 bases, and 5 bases stayed unmatched. The CDR3 is 13 residues long. Germline V gene lookup returns CDR1 DFQATT and CDR2 SNEGSKA (reference sequence).

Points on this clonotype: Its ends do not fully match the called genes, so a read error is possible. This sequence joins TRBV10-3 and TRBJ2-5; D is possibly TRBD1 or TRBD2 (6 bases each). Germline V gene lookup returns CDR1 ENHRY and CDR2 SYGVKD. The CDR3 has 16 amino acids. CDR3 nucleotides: TGTGCCAGCAGTTATAGATCCGGGGGCCTAAGGGAGACCCAGTACTTC. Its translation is CASSYRSGGLRETQYF.